In this sample, the clone carrying this T cell receptor (beta chain) turned up a few times. The antigen remains undetermined. Through template switching, a universal primer site was introduced, and the cDNA contained unique molecular identifiers. TCRdb used MiXCR to reprocess the 5' RACE reads, holding one entry per CDR3 protein. The sample yields approximately 190,000 distinct CDR3 sequences, around 15% seen once. The data were obtained in a study of identical twins. Study-level points and caveats: Twin pairs had excess sharing that was weaker in beta out-of-frame sequences. The presence of invariant MAIT and iNKT cells could partly confound analyses of zero-insertion sequences.

With 7 bases clipped from V and 4 bases from J, the junction kept 5 bases outside the gene matches. Germline CDR1 reads WSHSY; CDR2 reads SAAADI. CDR3 size: 13 residues. These sequences were also reported in another study, on T cells expressing NK-cell markers. As that report states: Similarly, these clonotypes led the CD3+CD56-NKG2C+ fraction as well in several donors.

The chain joins TRBV10-2 to TRBJ1-1, with 8 bases identical to TRBD1. The TCR comes from a woman under 30 in good health. Sequencing input: CD8+ T cells sorted from blood. As DNA, the CDR3 is TGCGCCAGCACTCCTACAGGGGGCACTGAAGCTTTCTTT. As protein: CASTPTGGTEAFF.